Presented here are 25 T cell receptor beta chains from one specimen sequenced in a study of blood T cell repertoires in COVID-19. Some clones are missing from TCRdb's copy, which holds only in-frame ones; the method was immunoSEQ multiplex PCR. The profile shows some 50,000 clones, around 83% of them singletons. The sample comprised peripheral blood. The receptors were sampled from a man between 45 and 60 years old with acute or convalescent COVID-19.

This chain links TRBV28 with TRBJ2-7; 11 nucleotides match TRBD1. The CDR3 has 15 amino acids. CDR1 MDHEN and CDR2 SYDVKM come from the germline V gene. J gave up 2 bases and V 5 bases, and 5 bases lay outside the gene matches. CDR3 sequence: CASSVRTGGTYEQYF. DNA for the CDR3: TGTGCCAGCAGTGTAAGGACAGGGGGCACCTACGAGCAGTACTTC. The full variable domain, completed using reference TRBV28 and TRBJ2-7, is DVKVTQSSRYLVKRTGEKVFLECVQDMDHENMFWYRQDPGLGLRLIYFSYDVKMKEKGDIPEGYSVSREKKERFSLILESASTNQTSMYLCASSVRTGGTYEQYFGPGTRLTVT.

The chain recombines TRBV27 with TRBJ2-7; TRBD1 agrees at 10 bases. This CDR3 contains 15 residues. The germline CDR1 and CDR2 sequences are MNHEY and SMNVEV (reference sequence). The ends lost 3 bases at V and 3 bases at J; junction bases unmatched: 5. The CDR3 DNA reads as TGTGCCAGCAGTTTTCGGGGACAGGGGAGCTACGAGCAGTACTTC. This gives the protein CASSFRGQGSYEQYF.

The chain joins TRBV29-1 to TRBJ2-2; D uncertain. The germline V and J ends were trimmed by 0 bases and 1 base, with 6 bases remaining between them. CDR1 is SQVTM and CDR2 is ANQGSEA in the germline V gene. The length of the CDR3 is 14 residues. CDR3 in amino acids: CSVEEGWNTGELFF. The CDR3 DNA is TGCAGCGTTGAAGAGGGCTGGAACACCGGGGAGCTGTTTTTT.

The chain carries TRBV4-1 and TRBJ2-1, with 13 bases that match TRBD2. The CDR3 sequence is 15 residues long. Germline V CDR1 and CDR2: MGHRA, YSYEKL. V gave up 1 base and J gave up 7 bases; unmatched junction bases: 1. The CDR3 sequence: CASSQGGLAGNEQFF. The CDR3 nucleotides are TGCGCCAGCAGCCAAGGGGGACTAGCGGGAAATGAGCAGTTCTTC.

The chain uses TRBV5-8 and TRBJ2-6; TRBD1 aligns across 7 bases. The CDR3 has 20 residues. V lost 1 base and J lost 0; bases outside the gene matches: 13. Germline values: CDR1 SGHTS, CDR2 YDEGEE. CDR3 loop: CASSLTVGTVSLSGANVLTF. The CDR3 nucleotides are TGTGCCAGCAGCTTGACCGTAGGGACAGTAAGTCTCTCTGGGGCCAACGTCCTGACTTTC.

This sequence joins TRBV5-1 and TRBJ2-5, with D uncertain. Trimming took off 2 bases at V and 7 bases at J, with 6 bases between the two ends. The germline V gene encodes CDR1 SGHRS and CDR2 YFSETQ. The CDR3 has 11 amino acids. CDR3 protein: CASSFFGTQYF. The CDR3 bases are TGCGCCAGCAGCTTTTTCGGGACCCAGTACTTC.

This chain uses TRBV7-2 with TRBJ2-5, with a weak D call TRBD2 (5 bases). Germline-derived CDR1 and CDR2 are SGHTA and FQGNSA. V gave up 2 bases and J gave up 2 bases, with 15 bases separating them. This CDR3 is 16 amino acids long. The CDR3 spells CASSLSEAGGQETQYF. DNA for the CDR3: TGTGCCAGCAGCTTAAGCGAGGCTGGAGGTCAAGAGACCCAGTACTTC.

The chain carries TRBV10-3 and TRBJ2-7, with a tentative D call TRBD1 (6 bases). In germline, CDR1 is ENHRY, CDR2 SYGVKD. Trimming removed 7 bases at V and 3 bases at J, with 13 bases between. The CDR3 runs to 13 residues. For the CDR3, the DNA is TGTGCCATCAAAGTTGCAGGGGTCTACGAGCAGTACTTC. Protein: CAIKVAGVYEQYF.

J is TRBJ1-3 and V is TRBV5-4; perhaps TRBD1 as D (6 bases). The V end lost 0 bases, the J end lost 6 bases, and 16 bases lay between the germline ends. The CDR3 loop spans 16 amino acids. Germline CDR1 and CDR2: SGHNT and YYREEE (reference sequence). The chain's CDR3 is CASSLDGGHPVNTIYF. CDR3 bases: TGTGCCAGCAGCTTGGATGGGGGACATCCAGTAAACACCATATATTTT.

This chain links TRBV24-1 with TRBJ2-5; D unresolved. In germline, CDR1 is KGHDR, CDR2 SFDVKD. The CDR3 length is 16 residues. V gave up 9 bases and J gave up 1 base, with 20 bases separating them. CDR3 protein: CATSRGTTGLQETQYF. The CDR3 DNA sequence: TGTGCCACCTCCCGCGGTACCACGGGTCTCCAAGAGACCCAGTACTTC.

The rearrangement links TRBV4-1 to TRBJ2-7, with 7 bases aligning to TRBD1. CDR1 MGHRA and CDR2 YSYEKL come from the germline V gene. CDR3 length: 13 residues. V shed 3 bases, J shed 6 bases, and the junction held 5 bases outside the gene matches. CDR3 loop: CASSQGQLSEQYF. The DNA of the CDR3 is TGCGCCAGCAGCCAGGGACAGTTAAGCGAGCAGTACTTC.

The chain is built from TRBV5-1 and TRBJ1-6; 8 bases fit TRBD1. The CDR3 has 15 residues. The germline CDR1 and CDR2 sequences are SGHRS and YFSETQ. Germline trimming cut 3 bases from V and 9 bases from J; bases unmatched to any gene: 8. The CDR3 bases are TGCGCCAGCAGCTCGGACGGACAGGGTAGTTCACCCCTCCACTTT. It encodes CASSSDGQGSSPLHF.

The V and J genes are TRBV6-6 and TRBJ1-5; D perhaps matches TRBD1 (5 bases). Germline loops: CDR1 MNHNY, CDR2 SVGAGI (reference sequence). CDR3 size: 14 residues. The V and J ends lost 5 bases and 6 bases respectively, with 14 bases between them. CDR3 in amino acids: CASSPRGEVQPQHF. The DNA for the CDR3 is TGTGCCAGCAGTCCCCGAGGGGAGGTTCAGCCCCAGCATTTT.

The chain recombines TRBV6-2 or TRBV6-3 with TRBJ2-1, with D possibly being TRBD2 (7 bases). The CDR3 is 17 residues long. The germline CDR1 and CDR2 sequences are MNHEY and SVGEGT. The V gene lost 2 bases and the J gene lost 0 bases, with 14 bases spanning the gap. The CDR3 bases are TGTGCCAGCAGTTACCGGGGGGCGCGGAGCTCCTACAATGAGCAGTTCTTC. Amino acid sequence: CASSYRGARSSYNEQFF.

The rearrangement joins TRBV5-5 to TRBJ2-1, with D possibly matching TRBD2 (5 bases). Germline V gene sequence: CDR1 SGHKS, CDR2 YYEKEE (reference sequence). This CDR3 contains 15 residues. V was shortened by 1 base and J by 8 bases, with 16 bases between the two germline ends. CDR3 in DNA: TGTGCCAGCAGCTTGACTAGGCCAACCGTCCATGAGCAGTTCTTC. The encoded protein is CASSLTRPTVHEQFF.

The V and J genes are TRBV5-4 and TRBJ1-3; D gene uncertain. In germline, CDR1 is SGHNT, CDR2 YYREEE (reference sequence). The V end was cut by 4 bases, the J end by 3 bases, with 14 bases between. This CDR3 is 15 amino acids long. DNA of the CDR3: TGTGCCAGCAGCAAGGACTCAGGAGGTGGAAACACCATATATTTT. The encoded protein is CASSKDSGGGNTIYF.

The chain combines TRBV3-1 (or the pseudogene TRBV3-2) with TRBJ2-2, with D maybe TRBD1 (6 bases). Germline values: CDR1 LGHDT, CDR2 YNNKEL (reference sequence). V was clipped by 3 bases and J by 2 bases, with 13 bases between them. The CDR3 extends over 16 amino acids. The CDR3 region has the DNA TGTGCCAGCAGCCATCGTACAGGGTTTAACACCGGGGAGCTGTTTTTT. Its translation is CASSHRTGFNTGELFF.

The genes are TRBV15 and TRBJ2-5; tentative D call: TRBD2 (7 bases). Germline CDR1 is LNHNV and CDR2 is YYDKDF (reference sequence). CDR3 length: 16 amino acids. The V end lost 4 bases, the J end lost 4 bases, and 19 bases lay between the germline ends. Here the CDR3 reads CATSISRGALSETQYF. CDR3 nucleotide sequence: TGTGCCACCAGCATTTCACGGGGGGCCCTATCAGAGACCCAGTACTTC.

This clone was seen a single time. This chain uses TRBV5-1 with TRBJ2-4; 7 nucleotides agree with TRBD2. Trimming at V came to 4 bases and at J to 6 bases, leaving 4 bases not matched to a gene. Germline CDR1 and CDR2: SGHRS and YFSETQ. There are 13 residues in the CDR3. For the CDR3, the DNA is TGCGCCAGCAGCCCGACTAGCAGAAACATTCAGTACTTC. This gives the protein CASSPTSRNIQYF.

This chain's CDR3 is CASSESGPAVGNTIYF. The CDR3, as DNA: TGCGCCAGCAGTGAGTCGGGGCCCGCAGTTGGAAACACCATATATTTT. The chain recombines TRBV10-2 with TRBJ1-3, with D possibly TRBD1 on 5 matching bases. The CDR3 runs to 16 residues. The V end lost 0 bases, the J end lost 3 bases, and 12 bases lay between the germline ends. Germline CDR1 WSHSY, CDR2 SAAADI.

The count of this clone is one. The V gene is TRBV27, the J gene TRBJ1-2; perhaps TRBD1 as D (5 bases). CDR1 MNHEY and CDR2 SMNVEV come from the germline V gene (reference sequence). The V gene lost 2 bases and the J gene lost 4 bases, with 8 bases spanning the gap. This CDR3 comprises 13 residues. CDR3 protein: CASSLGAPYGYTF. The CDR3 bases are TGTGCCAGCAGTTTAGGGGCGCCCTATGGCTACACCTTC.

In this sample, this clone turned up once. J is TRBJ2-2 and V is TRBV4-3; TRBD1 matches at 7 bases. Germline V gives CDR1 LGHNA, CDR2 YSLEER. The ends lost 2 bases at V and 3 bases at J; junction bases unmatched: 21. CDR3 size: 21 residues. CDR3 coding DNA: TGCGCCAGCAGCCAAAGATGGGTTCCCAGTATTGACAGGGCGGACACCGGGGAGCTGTTTTTT. This translates into CASSQRWVPSIDRADTGELFF.

V and J are TRBV30 and TRBJ1-1; D is ambiguous. Trimming took off 6 bases at V and 4 bases at J, with 15 bases between the two ends. The CDR3 covers 13 residues. Per germline, CDR1 GTSNPN and CDR2 SVGIG (reference sequence). The CDR3 reads CACLGGGSTEAFF. CDR3 DNA sequence: TGTGCCTGCCTCGGAGGAGGGAGCACTGAAGCTTTCTTT.

The chain combines TRBV24-1 with TRBJ2-3, with D possibly being TRBD2 (5 bases). Germline V gene data show CDR1 as KGHDR and CDR2 as SFDVKD. Between the trimmed V and J ends, which lost 3 bases and 6 bases, there was a span of 12 bases. This CDR3 region has 14 residues. The DNA of the CDR3 is TGTGCCACCAGTGATATAGGGAGAAGGGATACGCAGTATTTT. This gives the protein CATSDIGRRDTQYF.

The V and J genes are TRBV10-3 and TRBJ2-1, with D perhaps matching TRBD1 (6 bases). Germline lookup yields CDR1 ENHRY and CDR2 SYGVKD. This CDR3 has 12 residues. V lost 10 bases and J lost 7, with 14 bases in between. CDR3 DNA: TGTGCCACCAAACAGGGCGGAAATGAGCAGTTCTTC. Protein: CATKQGGNEQFF.